The 17 T cell receptor beta chains given below trace back to one sample, sequenced in a study of T cell repertoires in cytomegalovirus infection. Each CDR3 protein gets one entry after TCRdb re-called the reads with MiXCR. The table records a few hundred thousand distinct CDR3 sequences, approximately 40% of them present only once. Antigens of these TCRs are unknown. Sequenced here: cultured PBMCs, sampled from culture after CMV antigen stimulation. The receptor set was obtained from a human donor in good health (CMV status not recorded). Some clones in this sample may be carry-over from other donors' samples.

The DNA of the CDR3 is TGCGCCAGCAGCTTGTCGACAGGCCTAAGGGAGACCCAGTACTTC. This codes for CASSLSTGLRETQYF. The V and J genes are TRBV5-1 and TRBJ2-5; perhaps TRBD1 as D (6 bases). Germline values: CDR1 SGHRS, CDR2 YFSETQ. The CDR3 has 15 amino acids. V lost 1 base to trimming and J lost 5 bases, with 15 bases between them.

The chain employs TRBV7-2 and TRBJ1-2; D is uncertain. V shed 0 bases and J shed 8 bases, with 10 bases lying between them. The CDR3 loop spans 13 amino acids. Looked up from germline, CDR1 is SGHTA and CDR2 is FQGNSA. CDR3 DNA sequence: TGTGCCAGCAGCTTAGCGCTGTTAGGGGGCTACACCTTC. Encoded protein: CASSLALLGGYTF.

This clonotype was observed at least ten times. CDR3 DNA sequence: TGTGCCAGCAGGGGGACTAGCCAAATCTACAATGAGCAGTTCTTC. This gives the protein CASRGTSQIYNEQFF. The rearrangement links TRBV25-1 to TRBJ2-1, with 9 bases fitting TRBD2. V shed 6 bases, J shed 3 bases, and the junction held 6 bases outside the gene matches. From germline, CDR1 is MGHDK and CDR2 SYGVNS. The CDR3 is 15 amino acids.

This clonotype has just a few counts. The V gene is TRBV7-9, the J gene TRBJ1-3; unclear D gene. Trimming shortened V by 1 base and J by 0 bases, and 10 bases separated the two germline ends. Germline assignment: CDR1 SEHNR and CDR2 FQNEAQ (reference sequence). This CDR3 comprises 16 residues. CDR3 coding DNA: TGTGCCAGCAGCTTAGGGTCTAACCCCTCTGGAAACACCATATATTTT. It codes for CASSLGSNPSGNTIYF. Combining the CDR3 with reference TRBV7-9 and TRBJ1-3 gives the whole variable domain DTGVSQNPRHKITKRGQNVTFRCDPISEHNRLYWYRQTLGQGPEFLTYFQNEAQLEKSRLLSDRFSAERPKGSFSTLEIQRTEQGDSAMYLCASSLGSNPSGNTIYFGEGSWLTVV.

This clonotype was counted a few times. The gene calls are TRBV5-1 and TRBJ2-2, with a weak D call TRBD2 (6 bases). V lost 3 bases and J lost 2, with 11 bases in between. Germline CDR1 SGHRS, CDR2 YFSETQ. CDR3 length equals 15 residues. DNA for the CDR3: TGCGCCAGCAGCTGGAGGGGCCCTAACACCGGGGAGCTGTTTTTT. Its protein is CASSWRGPNTGELFF.

This clonotype was detected only once. V is TRBV7-6 and J is TRBJ2-1; TRBD2 might be the D (6 bases). The CDR3 spans 15 residues. Trimming took off 5 bases at V and 9 bases at J, with 20 bases between the two ends. Per the germline V gene, CDR1 is SGHVS and CDR2 is FNYEAQ. Here the CDR3 reads CASSIRREIRGEQFF. DNA of the CDR3: TGTGCCAGCAGCATTCGACGGGAGATTCGAGGTGAGCAGTTCTTC.

The chain couples TRBV7-4 to TRBJ2-7; D remains ambiguous. The CDR3 has 15 amino acids. The germline V gene has CDR1 SGHVT and CDR2 SQSDAQ. V lost 5 bases to trimming and J lost 3 bases, with 17 bases between them. CDR3 region: CASSRAPGPLYEQYF. For the CDR3, the DNA is TGTGCCAGCAGCCGGGCCCCAGGACCCCTCTACGAGCAGTACTTC.

The V and J genes are TRBV7-2 and TRBJ2-7; 7 bases are a match to TRBD1. The CDR3 is 14 amino acids. Germline CDR1 reads SGHTA; CDR2 reads FQGNSA. With 5 bases clipped from V and 3 bases from J, the junction kept 7 bases outside the gene matches. CDR3 in amino acids: CASSHTPGGYEQYF. The CDR3 nucleotides read TGTGCCAGCAGCCATACTCCAGGGGGCTACGAGCAGTACTTC.

This clonotype has more than one count but fewer than ten. The V call is TRBV28, the J call TRBJ1-1, with 7 bases that match TRBD1. Per germline, CDR1 MDHEN and CDR2 SYDVKM. The CDR3 runs 12 residues. Losses at the gene ends were 8 bases for V and 3 bases for J; bases not matched to a gene: 3. CDR3 sequence reads: CASDREDTEAFF. For the CDR3, the DNA is TGTGCCAGCGACAGGGAGGACACTGAAGCTTTCTTT.

V usage is TRBV7-2 and J usage is TRBJ2-7, with 8 nucleotides matching TRBD1. V lost 0 bases, J lost 2 bases, and 6 bases stayed unmatched. Germline assignment: CDR1 SGHTA and CDR2 FQGNSA. The CDR3 sequence is 16 residues long. CDR3 nucleotide sequence: TGTGCCAGCAGCTTAGCGGCCGGGACAGGTACCTACGAGCAGTACTTC. This translates into CASSLAAGTGTYEQYF.

The V gene is TRBV19, the J gene TRBJ2-7; D ambiguous. The CDR3 is 15 amino acids. The germline V and J ends were trimmed by 4 bases and 1 base, with 14 bases remaining between them. Germline CDR1 LNHDA, CDR2 SQIVND (reference sequence). The CDR3 loop reads CASSTSSTVSYEQYF. The DNA of the CDR3 is TGTGCCAGTAGTACTTCCTCGACGGTATCCTACGAGCAGTACTTC.

The rearrangement links TRBV7-9 to TRBJ2-1; 10 bases are a match to TRBD2. The V segment lost 1 base and the J segment 8 bases; nucleotides outside the gene matches: 5. This CDR3 contains 15 residues. Germline lookup yields CDR1 SEHNR and CDR2 FQNEAQ (reference sequence). The DNA of the CDR3 is TGTGCCAGCAGCTTAGAAGGGACTAGCGTTGATGAGCAGTTCTTC. It codes for CASSLEGTSVDEQFF.

The chain uses TRBV20-1 and TRBJ2-7; D is perhaps TRBD2 (7 bases). Trimming left V 5 bases short and J 7 bases short, with 24 bases between. Germline CDR1 reads DFQATT; CDR2 reads SNEGSKA (reference sequence). The CDR3 is made up of 15 amino acids. The DNA for the CDR3 is TGCAGTGCTTGGGGCCGAAGGGGGGGCCCTAGTGAGCAGTACTTC. This encodes CSAWGRRGGPSEQYF.

CDR3 nucleotides: TGTGCCAGCAGTAAGCCCCGGACAGGATCTAACTATGGCTACACCTTC. As protein: CASSKPRTGSNYGYTF. The V and J genes are TRBV6-5 and TRBJ1-2; TRBD1 aligns across 7 bases. Trimming at V came to 5 bases and at J to 0 bases, leaving 9 bases not matched to a gene. Germline-derived CDR1 and CDR2 are MNHEY and SVGAGI. CDR3 length equals 16 residues.

V is TRBV7-9 and J is TRBJ1-3, with a weak D call TRBD1 (6 bases). CDR1 and CDR2 (germline): SEHNR, FQNEAQ (reference sequence). The length of the CDR3 is 16 residues. The ends were cut back, 5 bases at V and 0 bases at J, with 14 bases in the middle. CDR3 loop: CASSPTGQSSGNTIYF. The DNA of the CDR3 is TGTGCCAGCAGCCCGACTGGACAGAGCTCTGGAAACACCATATATTTT.

This clonotype was detected only a few times. The chain uses TRBV7-2 and TRBJ1-3; D is unresolved. This CDR3 spans 12 amino acids. Germline assignment: CDR1 SGHTA and CDR2 FQGNSA. The germline V and J ends were trimmed by 4 bases and 7 bases, with 8 bases remaining between them. The CDR3 coding sequence is TGTGCCAGCAGCTCCTCTCTGAACACCATATATTTT. Its protein product is CASSSSLNTIYF.

In regard to this clonotype: Mismatch with germline at one junction end may stem from a read error. The rearrangement joins TRBV7-6 to TRBJ2-1, with 11 bases that match TRBD2. There are 13 residues in the CDR3. CDR1 and CDR2 from the germline V gene are SGHVS and FNYEAQ. The chain's CDR3 is CATSLAGGGEQFF. The CDR3 coding sequence is TGTGCCACCAGCTTAGCGGGAGGGGGTGAGCAGTTCTTC.